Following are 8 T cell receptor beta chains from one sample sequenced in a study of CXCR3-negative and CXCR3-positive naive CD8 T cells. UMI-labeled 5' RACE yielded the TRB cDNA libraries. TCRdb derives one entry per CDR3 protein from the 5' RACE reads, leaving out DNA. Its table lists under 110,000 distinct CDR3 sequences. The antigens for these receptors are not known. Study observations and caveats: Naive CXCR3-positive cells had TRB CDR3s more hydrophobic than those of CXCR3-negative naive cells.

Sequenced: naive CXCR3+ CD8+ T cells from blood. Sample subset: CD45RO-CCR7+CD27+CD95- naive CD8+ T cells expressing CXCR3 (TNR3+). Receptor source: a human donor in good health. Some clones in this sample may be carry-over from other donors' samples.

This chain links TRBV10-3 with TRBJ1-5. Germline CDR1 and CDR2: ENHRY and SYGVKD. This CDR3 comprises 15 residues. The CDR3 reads CAISEAGDSNQPQHF.

The CDR3 spells CASRGAPSYGYTF. This chain joins TRBV10-2 and TRBJ1-2; TCRdb names TRBD1, which stays unverified in the absence of DNA. The CDR3 is 13 residues long. CDR1 is WSHSY and CDR2 is SAAADI in the germline V gene.

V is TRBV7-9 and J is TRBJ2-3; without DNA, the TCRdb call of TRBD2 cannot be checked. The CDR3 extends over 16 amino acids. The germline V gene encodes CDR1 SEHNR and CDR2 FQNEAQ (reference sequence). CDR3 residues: CASSRGPSGGTDTQYF.

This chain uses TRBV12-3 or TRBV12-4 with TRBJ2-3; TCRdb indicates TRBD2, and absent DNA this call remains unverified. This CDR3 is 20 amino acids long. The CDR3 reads CASSLRRTSGRARLTDTQYF.

The CDR3: CASSLIRVNTGELFF. V gene TRBV28 combines with J gene TRBJ2-2. This CDR3 region has 15 residues. The germline V gene has CDR1 MDHEN and CDR2 SYDVKM. Full variable domain (outside the CDR3, taken from reference TRBV28 and TRBJ2-2): DVKVTQSSRYLVKRTGEKVFLECVQDMDHENMFWYRQDPGLGLRLIYFSYDVKMKEKGDIPEGYSVSREKKERFSLILESASTNQTSMYLCASSLIRVNTGELFFGEGSRLTVL.

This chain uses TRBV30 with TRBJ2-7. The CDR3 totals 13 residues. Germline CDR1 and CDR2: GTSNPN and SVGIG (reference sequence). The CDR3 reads CAWSSGRMGSQYF.

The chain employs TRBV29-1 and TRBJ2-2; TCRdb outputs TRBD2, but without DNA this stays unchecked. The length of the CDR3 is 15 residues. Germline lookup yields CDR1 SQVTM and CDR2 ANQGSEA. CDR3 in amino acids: CSVEEWREGTGELFF.

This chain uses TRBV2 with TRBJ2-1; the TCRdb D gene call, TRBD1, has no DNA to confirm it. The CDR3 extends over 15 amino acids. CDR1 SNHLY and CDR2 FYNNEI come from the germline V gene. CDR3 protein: CASIPPRSSYNEQFF.